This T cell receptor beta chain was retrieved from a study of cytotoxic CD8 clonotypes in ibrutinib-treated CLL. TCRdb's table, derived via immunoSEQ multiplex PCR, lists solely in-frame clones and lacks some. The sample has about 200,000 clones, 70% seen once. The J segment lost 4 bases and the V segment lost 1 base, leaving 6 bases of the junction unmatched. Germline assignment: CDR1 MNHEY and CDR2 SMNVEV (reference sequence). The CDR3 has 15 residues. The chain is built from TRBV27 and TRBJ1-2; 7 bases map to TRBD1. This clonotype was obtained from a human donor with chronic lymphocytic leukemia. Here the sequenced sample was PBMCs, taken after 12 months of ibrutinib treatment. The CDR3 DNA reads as TGTGCCAGCAGTTTATATCAGGGGGGATCCTATGGCTACACCTTC. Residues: CASSLYQGGSYGYTF.